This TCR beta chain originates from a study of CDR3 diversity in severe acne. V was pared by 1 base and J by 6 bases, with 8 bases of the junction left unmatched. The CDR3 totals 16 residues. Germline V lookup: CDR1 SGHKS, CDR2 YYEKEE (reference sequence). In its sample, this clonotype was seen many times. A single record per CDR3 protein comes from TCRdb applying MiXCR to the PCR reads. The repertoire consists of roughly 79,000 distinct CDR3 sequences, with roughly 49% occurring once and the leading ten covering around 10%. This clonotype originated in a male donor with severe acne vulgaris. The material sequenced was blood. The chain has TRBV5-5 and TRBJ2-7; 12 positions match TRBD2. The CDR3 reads CASSLSPSGRAGEQYV. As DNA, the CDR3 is TGTGCCAGCAGCTTGTCGCCTAGCGGGAGGGCCGGCGAGCAGTACGTC.